The clone carrying this T cell receptor (beta chain) has a handful of counts. The antigen is unknown. This sample is part of a study of T cells after yellow fever vaccination. The overall study: It was SMART-Seq v4 Ultra Low Input that prepared the fractions with low cell numbers. Notes on the study in general: The booster saw the reappearance of most primary-vaccination clones (approximately 96% CD4, around 88% CD8). Clonotypes appearing in both CD4 and CD8 compartments existed, and their share was small.

Conversion of TCR transcripts into cDNA relied on 5'RACE template switching, which added a universal primer site and UMIs. MiXCR, run by TCRdb on the 5' RACE reads, gives a single entry per CDR3 protein. The table includes 250,000 to 350,000 distinct CDR3 sequences, 3.5% to 4.5% detected once. Trimming took 3 bases from V and 8 from J; bases not matched to a gene: 12. The CDR3 sequence is 15 residues long. Germline CDR1 LGHDT, CDR2 YNNKEL (reference sequence). The rearrangement links TRBV3-1 to TRBJ1-2; 7 nucleotides agree with TRBD1. This TCR derives from a man in his late teens or twenties who received the YFV17D yellow fever vaccine. The starting material was PBMCs, obtained 15 days after the yellow fever booster vaccination. CDR3 loop: CASSHSTGVKVGYTF. The CDR3 nucleotides read TGTGCCAGCAGCCATTCTACAGGGGTCAAGGTCGGCTACACCTTC.